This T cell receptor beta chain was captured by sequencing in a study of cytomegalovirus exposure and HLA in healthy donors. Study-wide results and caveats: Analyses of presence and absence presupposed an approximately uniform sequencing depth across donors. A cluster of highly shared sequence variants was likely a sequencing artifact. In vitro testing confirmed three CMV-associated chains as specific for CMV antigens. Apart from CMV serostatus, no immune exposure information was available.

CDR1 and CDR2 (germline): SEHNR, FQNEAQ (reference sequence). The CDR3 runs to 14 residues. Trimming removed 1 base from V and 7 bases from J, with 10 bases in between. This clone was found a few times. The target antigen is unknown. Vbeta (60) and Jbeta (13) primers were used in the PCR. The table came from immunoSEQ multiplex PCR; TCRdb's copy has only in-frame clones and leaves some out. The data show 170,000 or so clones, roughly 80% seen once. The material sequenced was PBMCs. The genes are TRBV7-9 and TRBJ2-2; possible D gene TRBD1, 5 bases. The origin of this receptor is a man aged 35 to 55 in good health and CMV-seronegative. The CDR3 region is CASSLVPRGGELFF. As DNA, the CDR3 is TGTGCCAGCAGCTTAGTCCCTAGGGGCGGGGAGCTGTTTTTT. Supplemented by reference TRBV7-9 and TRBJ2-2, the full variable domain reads DTGVSQNPRHKITKRGQNVTFRCDPISEHNRLYWYRQTLGQGPEFLTYFQNEAQLEKSRLLSDRFSAERPKGSFSTLEIQRTEQGDSAMYLCASSLVPRGGELFFGEGSRLTVL.